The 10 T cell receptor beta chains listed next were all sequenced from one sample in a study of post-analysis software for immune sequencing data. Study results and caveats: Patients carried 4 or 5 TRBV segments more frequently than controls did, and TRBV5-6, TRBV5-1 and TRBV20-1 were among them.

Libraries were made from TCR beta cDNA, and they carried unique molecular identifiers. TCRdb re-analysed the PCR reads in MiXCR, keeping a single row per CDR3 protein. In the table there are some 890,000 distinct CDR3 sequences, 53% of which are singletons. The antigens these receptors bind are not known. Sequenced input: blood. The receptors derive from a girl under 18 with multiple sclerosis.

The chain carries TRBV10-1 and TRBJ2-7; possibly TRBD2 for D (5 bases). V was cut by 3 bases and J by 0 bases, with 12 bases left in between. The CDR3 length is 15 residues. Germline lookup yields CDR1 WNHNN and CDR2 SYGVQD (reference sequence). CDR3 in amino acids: CASSEGLESSYEQYF. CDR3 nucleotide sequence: TGCGCCAGCAGTGAAGGACTTGAGAGCTCCTACGAGCAGTACTTC.

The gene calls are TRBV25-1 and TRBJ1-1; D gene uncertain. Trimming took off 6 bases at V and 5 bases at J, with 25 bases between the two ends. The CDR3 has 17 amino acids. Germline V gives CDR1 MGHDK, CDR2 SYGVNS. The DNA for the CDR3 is TGTGCCAGCAGCCCCGAACCCGCAGCCAACCTTTTGACTGAAGCTTTCTTT. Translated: CASSPEPAANLLTEAFF.

The CDR3, as DNA: TGTGCCAGCAGCCTCGACAGGGCCCCCTATGGCTACACCTTC. It is translated as CASSLDRAPYGYTF. J is TRBJ1-2 and V is TRBV25-1; 7 positions agree with TRBD1. The CDR3 totals 14 residues. The ends lost 6 bases at V and 4 bases at J; junction bases unmatched: 8. Germline values: CDR1 MGHDK, CDR2 SYGVNS.

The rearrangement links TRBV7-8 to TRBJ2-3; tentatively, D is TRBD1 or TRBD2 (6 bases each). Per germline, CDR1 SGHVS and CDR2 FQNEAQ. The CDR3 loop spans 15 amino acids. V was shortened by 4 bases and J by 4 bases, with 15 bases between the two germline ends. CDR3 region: CASSSRRGSSDTQYF. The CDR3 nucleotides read TGTGCCAGCAGCTCAAGGAGGGGGAGCTCAGATACGCAGTATTTT.

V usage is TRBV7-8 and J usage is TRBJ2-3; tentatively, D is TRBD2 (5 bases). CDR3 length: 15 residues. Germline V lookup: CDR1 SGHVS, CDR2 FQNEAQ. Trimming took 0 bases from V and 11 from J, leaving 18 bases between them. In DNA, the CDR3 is TGTGCCAGCAGCTTAGCGGCGGGCACCAGTTTTGTGCAGTATTTT. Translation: CASSLAAGTSFVQYF.

CDR3 DNA: TGTGCCAGCCGAGGGACTAGCGGTTACACAGATACGCAGTATTTT. Translated: CASRGTSGYTDTQYF. The V gene is TRBV6-6, the J gene TRBJ2-3; 11 bases are shared with TRBD2. The CDR3 runs to 15 residues. V gave up 8 bases and J gave up 2 bases; unmatched junction bases: 6. Germline V gives CDR1 MNHNY, CDR2 SVGAGI (reference sequence).

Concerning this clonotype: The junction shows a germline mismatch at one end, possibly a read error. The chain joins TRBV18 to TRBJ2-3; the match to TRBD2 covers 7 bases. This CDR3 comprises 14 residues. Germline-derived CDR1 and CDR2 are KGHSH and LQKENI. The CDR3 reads CASSGDSNTNTQYF. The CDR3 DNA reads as TGTGCCAGCAGCGGGGATTCTAACACAAATACGCAGTATTTT.

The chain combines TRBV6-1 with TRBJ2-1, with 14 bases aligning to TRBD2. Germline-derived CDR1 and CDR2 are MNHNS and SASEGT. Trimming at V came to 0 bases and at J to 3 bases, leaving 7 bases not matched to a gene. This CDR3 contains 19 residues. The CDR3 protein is CASSEAGTSGRVFYNEQFF. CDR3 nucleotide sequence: TGTGCCAGCAGTGAAGCAGGGACTAGCGGGAGAGTTTTCTACAATGAGCAGTTCTTC.

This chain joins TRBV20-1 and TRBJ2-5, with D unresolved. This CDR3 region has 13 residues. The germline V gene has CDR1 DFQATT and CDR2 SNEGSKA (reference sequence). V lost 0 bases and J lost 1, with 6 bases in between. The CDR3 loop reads CSARDVFQETQYF. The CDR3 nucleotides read TGCAGTGCTAGAGATGTCTTCCAAGAGACCCAGTACTTC.

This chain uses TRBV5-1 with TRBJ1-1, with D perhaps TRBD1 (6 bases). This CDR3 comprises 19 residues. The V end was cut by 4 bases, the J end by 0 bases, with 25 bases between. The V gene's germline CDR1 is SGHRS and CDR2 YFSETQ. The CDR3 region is CASSVDSYSPILMNTEAFF. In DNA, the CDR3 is TGCGCCAGCAGCGTGGACAGTTATTCACCAATTCTGATGAACACTGAAGCTTTCTTT.